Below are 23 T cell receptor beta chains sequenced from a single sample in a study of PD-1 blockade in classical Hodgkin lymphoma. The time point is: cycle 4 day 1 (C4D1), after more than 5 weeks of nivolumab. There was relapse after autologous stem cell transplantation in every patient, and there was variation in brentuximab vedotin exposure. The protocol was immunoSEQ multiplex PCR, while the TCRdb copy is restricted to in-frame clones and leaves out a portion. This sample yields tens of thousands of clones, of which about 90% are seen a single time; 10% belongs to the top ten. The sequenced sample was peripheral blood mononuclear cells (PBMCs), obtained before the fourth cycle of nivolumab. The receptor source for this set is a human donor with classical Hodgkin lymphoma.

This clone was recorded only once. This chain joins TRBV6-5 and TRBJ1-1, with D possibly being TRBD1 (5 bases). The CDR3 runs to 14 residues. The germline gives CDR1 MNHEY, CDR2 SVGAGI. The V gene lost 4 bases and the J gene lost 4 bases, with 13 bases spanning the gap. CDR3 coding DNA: TGTGCCAGCAGTTTTACAGGAGCCTCCACTGAAGCTTTCTTT. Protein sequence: CASSFTGASTEAFF.

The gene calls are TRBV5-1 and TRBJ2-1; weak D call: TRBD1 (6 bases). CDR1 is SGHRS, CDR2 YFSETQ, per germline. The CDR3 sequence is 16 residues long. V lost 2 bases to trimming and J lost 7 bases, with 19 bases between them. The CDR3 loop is CASSFRAQGYGNEQFF. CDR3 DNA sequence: TGCGCCAGCAGCTTTCGAGCTCAGGGGTACGGTAATGAGCAGTTCTTC.

The CDR3 is CASSHRDNSYEQYF. DNA of the CDR3: TGTGCCAGCAGCCACCGGGACAACTCCTACGAGCAGTACTTC. This chain connects TRBV6-5 to TRBJ2-7; a weak D match, TRBD1 (6 bases). CDR1 and CDR2 from the germline V gene are MNHEY and SVGAGI. Trimming removed 6 bases at V and 0 bases at J, with 12 bases between. The CDR3 runs 14 residues.

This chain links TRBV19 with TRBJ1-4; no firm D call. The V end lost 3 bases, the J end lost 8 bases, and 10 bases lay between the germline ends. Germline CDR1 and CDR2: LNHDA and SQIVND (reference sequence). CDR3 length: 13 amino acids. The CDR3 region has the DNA TGTGCCAGTAGTATCCGGGAGCGGGAAAAACTGTTTTTT. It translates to CASSIREREKLFF.

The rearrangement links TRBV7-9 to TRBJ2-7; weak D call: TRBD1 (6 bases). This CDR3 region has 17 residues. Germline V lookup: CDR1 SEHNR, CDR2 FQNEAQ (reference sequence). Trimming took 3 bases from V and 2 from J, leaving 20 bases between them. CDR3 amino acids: CASSFVVGTGSAYEQYF. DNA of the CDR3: TGTGCCAGCAGCTTTGTCGTCGGCACAGGGTCCGCCTACGAGCAGTACTTC.

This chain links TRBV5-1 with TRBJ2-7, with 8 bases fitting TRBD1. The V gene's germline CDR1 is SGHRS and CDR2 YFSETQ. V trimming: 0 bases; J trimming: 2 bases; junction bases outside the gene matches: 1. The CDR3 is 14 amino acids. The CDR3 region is CASSLGGQAYEQYF. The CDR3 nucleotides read TGCGCCAGCAGCTTGGGGGGACAGGCCTACGAGCAGTACTTC. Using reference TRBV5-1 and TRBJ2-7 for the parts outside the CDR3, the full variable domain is KAGVTQTPRYLIKTRGQQVTLSCSPISGHRSVSWYQQTPGQGLQFLFEYFSETQRNKGNFPGRFSGRQFSNSRSEMNVSTLELGDSALYLCASSLGGQAYEQYFGPGTRLTVT.

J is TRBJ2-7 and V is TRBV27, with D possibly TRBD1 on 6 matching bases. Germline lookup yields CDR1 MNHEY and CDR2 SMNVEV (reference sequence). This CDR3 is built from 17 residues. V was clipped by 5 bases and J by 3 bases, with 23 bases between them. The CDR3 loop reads CASSPPAQGEGLYEQYF. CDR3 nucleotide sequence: TGTGCCAGCAGTCCTCCGGCACAGGGTGAGGGGCTCTACGAGCAGTACTTC.

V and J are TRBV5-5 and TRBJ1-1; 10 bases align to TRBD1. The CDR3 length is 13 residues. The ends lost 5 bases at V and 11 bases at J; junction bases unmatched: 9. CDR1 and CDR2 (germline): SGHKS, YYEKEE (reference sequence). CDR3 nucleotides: TGTGCCAGCAGTTACCGGGACAGGGGATGGGCTTTCTTT. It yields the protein CASSYRDRGWAFF. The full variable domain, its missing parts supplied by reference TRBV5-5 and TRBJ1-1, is DAGVTQSPTHLIKTRGQQVTLRCSPISGHKSVSWYQQVLGQGPQFIFQYYEKEERGRGNFPDRFSARQFPNYSSELNVNALLLGDSALYLCASSYRDRGWAFFGQGTRLTVV.

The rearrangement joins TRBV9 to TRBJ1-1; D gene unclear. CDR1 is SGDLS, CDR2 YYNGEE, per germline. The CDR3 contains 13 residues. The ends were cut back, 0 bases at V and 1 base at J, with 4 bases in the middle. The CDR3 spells CASSVDGNTEAFF. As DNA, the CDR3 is TGTGCCAGCAGCGTAGACGGGAACACTGAAGCTTTCTTT.

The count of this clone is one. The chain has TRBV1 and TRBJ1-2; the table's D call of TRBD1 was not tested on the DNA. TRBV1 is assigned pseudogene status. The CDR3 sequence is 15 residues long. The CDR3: CTSGGHNVTPYGYTF. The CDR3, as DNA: TGCACCAGTGGGGGACACAATGTAACCCCCTATGGCTACACCTTC.

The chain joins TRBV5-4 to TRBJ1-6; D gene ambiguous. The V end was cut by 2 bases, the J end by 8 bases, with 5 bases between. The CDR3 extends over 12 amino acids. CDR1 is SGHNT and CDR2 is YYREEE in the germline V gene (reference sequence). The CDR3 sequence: CASSFGDSPLHF. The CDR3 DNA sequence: TGTGCCAGCAGCTTCGGGGATTCACCCCTCCACTTT.

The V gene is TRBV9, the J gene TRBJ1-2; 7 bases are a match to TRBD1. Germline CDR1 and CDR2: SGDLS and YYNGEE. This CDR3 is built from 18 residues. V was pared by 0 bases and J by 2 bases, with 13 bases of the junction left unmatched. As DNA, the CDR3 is TGTGCCAGCAGCGTAGATCTAGGAGGGGGCACGTGGAACTATGGCTACACCTTC. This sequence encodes CASSVDLGGGTWNYGYTF.

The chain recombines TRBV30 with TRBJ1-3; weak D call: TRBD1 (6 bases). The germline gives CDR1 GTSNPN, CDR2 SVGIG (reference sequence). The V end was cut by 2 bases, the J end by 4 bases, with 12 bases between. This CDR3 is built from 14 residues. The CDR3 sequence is CAWSWGGHGNTIYF. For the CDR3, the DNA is TGTGCCTGGAGTTGGGGGGGCCACGGAAACACCATATATTTT.

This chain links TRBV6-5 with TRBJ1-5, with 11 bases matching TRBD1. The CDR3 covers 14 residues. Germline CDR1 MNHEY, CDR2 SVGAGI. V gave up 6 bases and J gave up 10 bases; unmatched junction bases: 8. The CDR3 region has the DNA TGTGCCAGCAGGAACCCGGGACAGGGGGGTCCCCAGCATTTT. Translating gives CASRNPGQGGPQHF.

CDR3: CAWSVPNRSNYEQYF. The CDR3 coding sequence is TGTGCCTGGAGTGTTCCTAACAGGTCAAACTACGAGCAGTACTTC. The chain combines TRBV30 with TRBJ2-7; possibly TRBD1 for D (5 bases). V lost 0 bases, J lost 3 bases, and 15 bases lay in between. Germline assignment: CDR1 GTSNPN and CDR2 SVGIG (reference sequence). CDR3 length: 15 amino acids.

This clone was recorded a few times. The chain's CDR3 is CASSASTGNYFQPQHF. In DNA form, the CDR3 reads TGTGCCAGCAGTGCCTCGACAGGGAACTATTTTCAGCCCCAGCATTTT. This chain uses TRBV27 with TRBJ1-5; 7 nucleotides line up with TRBD1. The CDR3 has 16 residues. V was pared by 5 bases and J by 6 bases, with 13 bases of the junction left unmatched. From germline, CDR1 is MNHEY and CDR2 SMNVEV (reference sequence).

The CDR3 spells CASSPGLSPQHF. The CDR3, as DNA: TGTGCCAGCAGCCCCGGCCTCTCGCCCCAGCATTTT. The rearrangement links TRBV7-9 to TRBJ1-5; D gene uncertain. The CDR3 spans 12 residues. Per germline, CDR1 SEHNR and CDR2 FQNEAQ (reference sequence). Trimming left V 5 bases short and J 9 bases short, with 11 bases between.

CDR3 in amino acids: CASSFSRGRLYEQFF. DNA for the CDR3: TGTGCCAGCAGCTTCTCCAGGGGGCGCCTCTATGAGCAGTTCTTC. J is TRBJ2-1 and V is TRBV7-9; 8 bases are shared with TRBD1. Germline values: CDR1 SEHNR, CDR2 FQNEAQ (reference sequence). V was pared by 3 bases and J by 8 bases, with 9 bases of the junction left unmatched. The CDR3 spans 15 residues.

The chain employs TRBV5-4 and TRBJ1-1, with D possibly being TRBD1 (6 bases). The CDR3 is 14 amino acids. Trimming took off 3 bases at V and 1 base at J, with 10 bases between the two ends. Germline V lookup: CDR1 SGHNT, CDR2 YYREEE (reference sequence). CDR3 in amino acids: CASSYGGTNTEAFF. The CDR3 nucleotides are TGTGCCAGCAGCTACGGGGGCACGAACACTGAAGCTTTCTTT.

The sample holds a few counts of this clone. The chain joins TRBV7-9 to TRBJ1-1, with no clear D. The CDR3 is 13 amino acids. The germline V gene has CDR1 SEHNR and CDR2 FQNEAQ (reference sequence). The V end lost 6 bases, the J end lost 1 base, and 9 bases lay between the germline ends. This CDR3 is CASSILWNTEAFF. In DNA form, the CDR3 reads TGTGCCAGCAGTATCCTGTGGAACACTGAAGCTTTCTTT.

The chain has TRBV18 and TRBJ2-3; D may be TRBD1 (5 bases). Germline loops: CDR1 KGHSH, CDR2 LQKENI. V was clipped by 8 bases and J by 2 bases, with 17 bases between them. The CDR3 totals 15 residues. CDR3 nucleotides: TGTGCCAGCCACATCAACGGCAGGGTCACAGATACGCAGTATTTT. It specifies CASHINGRVTDTQYF.

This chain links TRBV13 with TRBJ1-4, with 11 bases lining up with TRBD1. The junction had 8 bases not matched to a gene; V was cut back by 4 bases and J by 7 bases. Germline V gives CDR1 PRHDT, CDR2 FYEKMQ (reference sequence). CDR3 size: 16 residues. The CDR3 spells CASSYGGDRGFEKLFF. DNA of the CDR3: TGTGCCAGCAGCTACGGTGGGGACAGGGGGTTTGAAAAACTGTTTTTT. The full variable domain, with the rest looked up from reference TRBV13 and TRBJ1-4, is AAGVIQSPRHLIKEKRETATLKCYPIPRHDTVYWYQQGPGQDPQFLISFYEKMQSDKGSIPDRFSAQQFSDYHSELNMSSLELGDSALYFCASSYGGDRGFEKLFFGSGTQLSVL.

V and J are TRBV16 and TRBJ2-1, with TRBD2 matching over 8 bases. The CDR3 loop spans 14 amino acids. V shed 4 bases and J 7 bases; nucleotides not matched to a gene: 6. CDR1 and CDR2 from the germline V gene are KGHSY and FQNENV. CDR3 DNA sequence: TGTGCCAGCAGCCCCGGGAGGGGTGGGAATGAGCAGTTCTTC. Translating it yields CASSPGRGGNEQFF.